The rows below give T cell receptor beta chains drawn from one sample of a study of cytomegalovirus exposure and HLA in healthy donors. Only in-frame clones appear in the TCRdb table, and some are missing; sequencing was by immunoSEQ multiplex PCR. The table records 120,000 to 150,000 clones, approximately 82% of them present only once. The sequenced material came from PBMCs. Source of these receptors: a middle-aged man in good health and CMV-seronegative. CDR3s include the opening cysteine and the closing phenylalanine or tryptophan. D genes are given only for firm matches. Some rows mark clone size as missing; the rest say once, few, many or name a class of expanded clone.

clone_size,v_call,j_call,d_call,cdr3_aa,cdr3_nt
.,TRBV5-4,TRBJ2-7,TRBD1,CASSLQGWGQGAREQYF,TGTGCCAGCAGCTTGCAGGGGTGGGGACAGGGGGCTAGGGAGCAGTACTTC
once,TRBV4-1,TRBJ2-4,.,CASSQGLARGLAKNIQYF,TGCGCCAGCAGCCAAGGATTGGCTAGAGGGTTAGCCAAAAACATTCAGTACTTC
once,TRBV4-3,TRBJ2-5,TRBD1,CASSQDGPGGRTQYF,TGCGCCAGCAGCCAAGATGGGCCAGGGGGTAGGACCCAGTACTTC
.,TRBV7-6,TRBJ1-4,TRBD1,CASSHRGQTNEKLFF,TGTGCCAGCAGCCACCGGGGACAGACAAATGAAAAACTGTTTTTT
.,TRBV10-3,TRBJ1-1,.,CAISATENTEAFF,TGTGCCATCAGTGCGACAGAGAACACTGAAGCTTTCTTT
once,TRBV30,TRBJ1-2,TRBD1,CAWSAIPGQGVYGYTF,TGTGCCTGGAGTGCTATACCGGGACAGGGGGTCTATGGCTACACCTTC
.,TRBV10-3,TRBJ2-3,TRBD1,CAKAQGATDTQYF,TGTGCCAAAGCACAGGGGGCCACAGATACGCAGTATTTT
once,TRBV7-8,TRBJ2-5,.,CASSSTSGQKGTQYF,TGTGCCAGCAGCTCAACCTCTGGACAGAAGGGGACCCAGTACTTC
once,TRBV6-1,TRBJ1-5,.,CASSADRKPSNQPQHF,TGTGCCAGCAGTGCAGACAGGAAGCCTAGCAATCAGCCCCAGCATTTT
.,TRBV7-2,TRBJ1-5,.,CASSPRVDQPQHF,TGTGCCAGCAGCCCCCGGGTAGATCAGCCCCAGCATTTT
.,TRBV5-1,TRBJ2-5,.,CASSTTGWGETQYF,TGCGCCAGCAGCACGACAGGTTGGGGCGAGACCCAGTACTTC
.,TRBV18,TRBJ1-2,.,CASSPVGDDGYTF,TGTGCCAGCTCACCAGTAGGGGATGATGGCTACACCTTC
.,TRBV4-2,TRBJ2-5,.,CASSQAQGQQETQYF,TGTGCCAGCAGCCAAGCGCAGGGTCAGCAAGAGACCCAGTACTTC
.,TRBV6-1,TRBJ2-5,.,CASSELVQGDF,TGTGCCAGCAGTGAATTGGTACAGGGTGACTTC
once,TRBV5-1,TRBJ2-1,TRBD2,CASSLASAGVGNEQFF,TGCGCCAGCAGCTTGGCCTCGGCGGGGGTCGGGAATGAGCAGTTCTTC
.,TRBV6-1,TRBJ2-7,TRBD1,CASSPLTGGYYEQYF,TGTGCCAGCAGTCCCCTCACAGGGGGCTATTACGAGCAGTACTTC
.,TRBV6-4,TRBJ1-5,.,CASTGSNQPQHF,TGTGCCAGCACGGGTAGCAATCAGCCCCAGCATTTT
.,TRBV19,TRBJ2-1,.,CASSAYSRDNEQFF,TGTGCCAGTAGTGCGTATTCACGTGACAATGAGCAGTTCTTC
.,TRBV11-2,TRBJ1-6,.,CASSLDLNSPLHF,TGTGCCAGCAGCTTAGACCTAAATTCACCCCTCCACTTT
.,TRBV28,TRBJ2-7,TRBD2,CASSFAWTSGGNYYEQYF,TGTGCCAGCAGTTTTGCCTGGACTAGCGGAGGGAATTACTACGAGCAGTACTTC
.,TRBV14,TRBJ1-1,.,CASSQGIAMNTEAFF,TGTGCCAGCAGCCAAGGTATAGCCATGAACACTGAAGCTTTCTTT
once,TRBV5-4,TRBJ2-5,TRBD2,CASSPRTSGGKETQYF,TGTGCCAGCAGCCCAAGGACTAGCGGGGGGAAAGAGACCCAGTACTTC
once,TRBV4-1,TRBJ2-7,.,CASSHWNGQTLSYEQYF,TGCGCCAGCAGCCATTGGAACGGACAGACTCTCTCCTACGAGCAGTACTTC
.,TRBV10-1,TRBJ1-6,.,CASSFGQRSSYNSPLHF,TGCGCCAGCAGCTTCGGACAGAGGAGCTCCTATAATTCACCCCTCCACTTT